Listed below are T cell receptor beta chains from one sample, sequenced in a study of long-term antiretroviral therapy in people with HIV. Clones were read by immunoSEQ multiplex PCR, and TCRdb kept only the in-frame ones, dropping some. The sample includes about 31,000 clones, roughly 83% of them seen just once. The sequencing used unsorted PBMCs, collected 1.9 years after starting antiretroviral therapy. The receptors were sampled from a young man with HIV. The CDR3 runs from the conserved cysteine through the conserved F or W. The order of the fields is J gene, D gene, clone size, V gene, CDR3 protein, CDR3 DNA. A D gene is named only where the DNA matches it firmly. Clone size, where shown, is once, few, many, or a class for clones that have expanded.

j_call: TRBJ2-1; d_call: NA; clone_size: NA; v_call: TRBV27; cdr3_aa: CASRENVGIHNEQFF; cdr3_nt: TGTGCCAGCAGGGAGAATGTCGGCATACACAATGAGCAGTTCTTC
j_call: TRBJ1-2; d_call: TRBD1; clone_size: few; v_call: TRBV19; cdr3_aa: CASSIDRVNGYTF; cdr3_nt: TGTGCCAGTAGTATCGACAGGGTCAATGGCTACACCTTC
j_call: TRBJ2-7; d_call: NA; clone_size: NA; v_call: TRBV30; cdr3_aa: CAWSAARLLSSYEQYF; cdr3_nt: TGTGCCTGGAGTGCCGCCCGACTGCTGAGCTCCTACGAGCAGTACTTC
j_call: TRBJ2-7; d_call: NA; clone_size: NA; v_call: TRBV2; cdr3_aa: CASKIVTYEQYF; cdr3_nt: TGTGCCAGCAAGATAGTAACCTACGAGCAGTACTTC
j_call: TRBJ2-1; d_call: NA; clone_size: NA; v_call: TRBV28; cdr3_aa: CASSLPPLRLNEQFF; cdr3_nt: TGTGCCAGCAGTTTACCCCCGCTCCGACTGAATGAGCAGTTCTTC
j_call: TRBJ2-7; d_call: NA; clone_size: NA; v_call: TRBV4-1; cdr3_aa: CASSPIRDGSYEQYF; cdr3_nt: TGCGCCAGCAGCCCAATTCGGGACGGGTCCTACGAGCAGTACTTC
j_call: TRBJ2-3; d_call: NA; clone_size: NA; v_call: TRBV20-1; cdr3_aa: CSASFVGTQYF; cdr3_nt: TGCAGTGCTTCTTTCGTGGGTACGCAGTATTTT
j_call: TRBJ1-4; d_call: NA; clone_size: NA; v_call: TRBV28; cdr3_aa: CASSSLVSSDSLLEKLFF; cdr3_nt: TGTGCCAGCAGTTCCCTAGTTTCATCCGACAGTTTACTTGAAAAACTGTTTTTT
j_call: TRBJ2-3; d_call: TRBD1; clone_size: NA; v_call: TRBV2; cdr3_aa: CASNRDRVTDTQYF; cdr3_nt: TGTGCCAGCAATCGGGACAGGGTCACAGATACGCAGTATTTT
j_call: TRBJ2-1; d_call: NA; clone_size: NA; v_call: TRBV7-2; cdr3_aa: CASSPESRNNEQFF; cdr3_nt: TGTGCCAGCAGCCCTGAATCGAGAAACAATGAGCAGTTCTTC
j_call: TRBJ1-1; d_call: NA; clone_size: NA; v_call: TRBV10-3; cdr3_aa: CAISEFGPENTEAFF; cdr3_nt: TGTGCCATCAGTGAGTTCGGGCCGGAGAACACTGAAGCTTTCTTT
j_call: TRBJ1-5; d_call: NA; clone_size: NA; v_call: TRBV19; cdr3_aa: CASSIQESNQPQHF; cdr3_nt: TGTGCCAGTAGTATTCAGGAAAGCAATCAGCCCCAGCATTTT
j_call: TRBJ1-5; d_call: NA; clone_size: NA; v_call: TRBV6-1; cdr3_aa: CASSGGQHYQPQHF; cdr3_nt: TGTGCCAGCAGTGGAGGACAACACTATCAGCCCCAGCATTTT
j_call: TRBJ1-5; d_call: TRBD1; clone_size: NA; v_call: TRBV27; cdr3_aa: CASSLSSPRQGDQPQHF; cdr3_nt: TGTGCCAGCAGTTTATCGTCCCCCCGACAGGGTGATCAGCCCCAGCATTTT
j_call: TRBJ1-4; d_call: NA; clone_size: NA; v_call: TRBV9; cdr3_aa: CASSPTPAGRNEKLFF; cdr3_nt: TGTGCCAGCAGCCCTACCCCCGCTGGACGAAATGAAAAACTGTTTTTT
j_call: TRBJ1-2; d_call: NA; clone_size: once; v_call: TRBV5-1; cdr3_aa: CASRAPETGSGYTF; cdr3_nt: TGCGCCAGCAGAGCGCCCGAAACAGGGTCTGGCTACACCTTC
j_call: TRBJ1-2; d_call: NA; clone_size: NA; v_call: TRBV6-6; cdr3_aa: CASSHKSGYTF; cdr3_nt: TGTGCCAGCAGTCATAAAAGTGGCTACACCTTC
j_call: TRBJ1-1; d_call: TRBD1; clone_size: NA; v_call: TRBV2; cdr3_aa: CASRDRPGFEAFF; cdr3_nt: TGTGCCAGCAGGGACAGGCCGGGCTTTGAAGCTTTCTTT
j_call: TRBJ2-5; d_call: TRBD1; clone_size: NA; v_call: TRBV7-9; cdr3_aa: CASSPQTGIETQYF; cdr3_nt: TGTGCCAGCAGCCCGCAGACAGGGATTGAGACCCAGTACTTC
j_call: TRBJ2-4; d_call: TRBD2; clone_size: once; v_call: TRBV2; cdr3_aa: CASSGEGPGTSGGWVQYF; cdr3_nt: TGTGCCAGCAGCGGAGAGGGACCCGGGACTAGCGGGGGTTGGGTTCAGTACTTC
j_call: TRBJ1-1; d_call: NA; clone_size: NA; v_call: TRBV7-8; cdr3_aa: CASSLGGYRENTEAFF; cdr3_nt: TGTGCCAGCAGCTTAGGGGGGTACCGGGAGAACACTGAAGCTTTCTTT
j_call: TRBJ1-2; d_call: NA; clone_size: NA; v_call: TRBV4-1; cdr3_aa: CASSQEDYYGYTF; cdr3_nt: TGCGCCAGCAGCCAAGAGGATTACTATGGCTACACCTTC